Following are 26 T cell receptor beta chains from one sample sequenced in a study of T cells in Graves' hyperthyroidism and ophthalmopathy (dated by TCRdb to between 2018 and 2021). Receptors were amplified or captured by multiplex PCR. TCRdb records Illumina HiSeq 2000 as the sequencer. The TCR beta CDR3 regions were amplified from the RNA transcripts. The TCR CDR3 was subjected to a first round of RT-PCR using the HTBI primer set and the Qiagen OneStep RT-PCR kit. TCRdb cleaned the public reads at Q25 with fastp, built clones with MiXCR and kept in-frame beta chains. Entries are consolidated by CDR3 protein sequence, retaining the most common genes and DNA. The sample contains 550,000 to 700,000 distinct CDR3 sequences, roughly 46% of them found a single time. Roughly 19% of the sample is taken by the ten largest. Sequenced input: peripheral blood or thyroid tissue (not recorded which). These receptors were collected from an adult woman with Graves' disease, either hyperthyroidism or ophthalmopathy (not recorded which).

In DNA, the CDR3 is TGCGCCAGCAGGTTTCTGGACAGCTATGGCTACACCTTC. Amino acid sequence: CASRFLDSYGYTF. This sequence joins TRBV5-1 and TRBJ1-2, with D tentatively TRBD1 (6 bases). From germline, CDR1 is SGHRS and CDR2 YFSETQ. The ends were cut back, 5 bases at V and 4 bases at J, with 12 bases in the middle. This CDR3 spans 13 amino acids.

The chain has TRBV4-1 and TRBJ2-7; 8 bases line up with TRBD1. The length of the CDR3 is 15 residues. The J segment lost 4 bases and the V segment lost 1 base, leaving 6 bases of the junction unmatched. Germline V gene data show CDR1 as MGHRA and CDR2 as YSYEKL. This CDR3 reads CASSQVFRGQYEQYF. The CDR3 region has the DNA TGCGCCAGCAGCCAAGTGTTCAGGGGGCAGTACGAGCAGTACTTC.

This chain links TRBV10-3 with TRBJ1-2; the D gene is possibly TRBD1 (5 bases). Trimming stripped 7 bases from V and 7 bases from J, with 13 bases between. CDR1 ENHRY and CDR2 SYGVKD come from the germline V gene. This CDR3 region has 12 residues. This chain's CDR3 is CAINGDFGGYTF. In nucleotides, the CDR3 is TGTGCCATCAATGGGGACTTTGGTGGCTACACCTTC.

In regard to this clonotype: As the CDR3 is not closed by the conserved phenylalanine or tryptophan, this likely results from a read error. The rearrangement uses TRBV3-1 and TRBJ2-5; D is perhaps TRBD1 (5 bases). CDR3 length equals 17 residues. V was trimmed by 1 base and J by 3 bases, leaving 18 bases between them. Looked up from germline, CDR1 is LGHDT and CDR2 is YNNKEL (reference sequence). The CDR3 region is CASSQAQPRQFEETQYL. The CDR3 DNA follows: TGTGCCAGCAGCCAAGCCCAGCCAAGACAGTTCGAAGAGACCCAGTACCTC.

The chain combines TRBV25-1 with TRBJ2-5; tentatively, D is TRBD2 (5 bases). The CDR3 has 14 residues. Trimming took 5 bases from V and 5 from J, leaving 15 bases between them. The germline gives CDR1 MGHDK, CDR2 SYGVNS. CDR3 in amino acids: CASSHPGRGETQYF. The CDR3 region has the DNA TGTGCCAGCAGTCACCCGGGGAGAGGCGAGACCCAGTACTTC. The variable domain in full, with the rest retrieved from reference TRBV25-1 and TRBJ2-5, is EADIYQTPRYLVIGTGKKITLECSQTMGHDKMYWYQQDPGMELHLIHYSYGVNSTEKGDLSSESTVSRIRTEHFPLTLESARPSHTSQYLCASSHPGRGETQYFGPGTRLLVL.

CDR3 coding DNA: TGTGCCAGCAGCTTACGGGGGAGGTCGTACCAAGAGACCCAGTACTTC. This sequence encodes CASSLRGRSYQETQYF. This chain uses TRBV7-8 with TRBJ2-5; D is perhaps TRBD2 (6 bases). Germline V lookup: CDR1 SGHVS, CDR2 FQNEAQ. Trimming shortened V by 2 bases and J by 0 bases, and 13 bases separated the two germline ends. The CDR3 spans 16 residues.

This clonotype showed up many times. This chain uses TRBV2 with TRBJ1-2; D is undetermined. The CDR3 is 17 residues long. Germline-derived CDR1 and CDR2 are SNHLY and FYNNEI. Trimming removed 0 bases at V and 6 bases at J, with 20 bases between. CDR3 nucleotide sequence: TGTGCCAGCAGTGAAGCGCGTGGCGACCGATTAACTAATGGCTACACCTTC. It codes for CASSEARGDRLTNGYTF.

There are many counts of this clonotype. V usage is TRBV5-1 and J usage is TRBJ2-6; 8 bases map to TRBD1. The CDR3 has 16 amino acids. The trim removed 4 bases at V and 4 bases at J, leaving 7 bases unmatched. Germline V lookup: CDR1 SGHRS, CDR2 YFSETQ. The CDR3 is CASSVAGGTGANVLTF. In nucleotides, the CDR3 is TGCGCCAGCAGCGTAGCAGGGGGCACGGGGGCCAACGTCCTGACTTTC.

The chain combines TRBV11-2 with TRBJ1-2; TRBD1 aligns across 7 bases. Germline V gene lookup returns CDR1 SGHAT and CDR2 FQNNGV. The V segment lost 5 bases and the J segment 5 bases; nucleotides outside the gene matches: 17. This CDR3 region has 17 residues. Written as DNA, the CDR3 is TGTGCCAGCAGCACCGAGGGGAAGGGGGCGCGTTTATATGGCTACACCTTC. Its protein product is CASSTEGKGARLYGYTF.

This clonotype was recorded at least ten times. This chain links TRBV25-1 with TRBJ1-1; D might be TRBD1 (5 bases). The germline V gene encodes CDR1 MGHDK and CDR2 SYGVNS. The CDR3 is 15 residues long. CDR3 nucleotides: TGTGCTAGAGATGAGGGCAGGGTCGGGGACACTGAAGCTTTCTTT. It specifies CARDEGRVGDTEAFF.

The chain carries TRBV29-1 and TRBJ2-5; weak D call: TRBD2 (7 bases). The germline gives CDR1 SQVTM, CDR2 ANQGSEA. Trimming took off 3 bases at V and 5 bases at J, with 13 bases between the two ends. The length of the CDR3 is 13 residues. Here the CDR3 reads CSVERGPGETQYF. The CDR3 DNA reads TGCAGCGTTGAGCGGGGGCCGGGGGAGACCCAGTACTTC.

The J gene is TRBJ1-2, the V gene TRBV24-1; D ambiguous. The CDR3 runs to 11 residues. Looked up from germline, CDR1 is KGHDR and CDR2 is SFDVKD. Trimming left V 9 bases short and J 8 bases short, with 12 bases between. The CDR3 here is CATRDFRGYTF. In DNA, the CDR3 is TGTGCCACCCGGGATTTCCGAGGCTACACCTTC.

The rearrangement joins TRBV10-3 to TRBJ2-5, with 10 bases aligning to TRBD2. The CDR3 covers 16 residues. Trimming took 3 bases from V and 1 from J; bases not matched to a gene: 5. Germline CDR1 is ENHRY and CDR2 is SYGVKD. This CDR3 reads CAISDGLAVVQETQYF. The CDR3 bases are TGTGCCATCAGTGACGGACTAGCGGTAGTCCAAGAGACCCAGTACTTC.

The CDR3 coding sequence is TGTGCCAGCAGCGTAAGCAAACAGGGCAACACTGAAGCTTTCTTT. It is translated as CASSVSKQGNTEAFF. The gene calls are TRBV7-8 and TRBJ1-1, with D possibly matching TRBD1 (6 bases). Trimming pared 5 bases from V and 2 bases from J, leaving 15 bases between. The CDR3 loop spans 15 amino acids. CDR1 and CDR2 from the germline V gene are SGHVS and FQNEAQ. Supplemented by reference TRBV7-8 and TRBJ1-1, the full variable domain reads GAGVSQSPRYKVAKRGQDVALRCDPISGHVSLFWYQQALGQGPEFLTYFQNEAQLDKSGLPSDRFFAERPEGSVSTLKIQRTQQEDSAVYLCASSVSKQGNTEAFFGQGTRLTVV.

CDR3 protein: CASSYQGTSDYEQYF. The DNA for the CDR3 is TGTGCCAGCAGTTACCAAGGGACTAGCGACTACGAGCAGTACTTC. The chain recombines TRBV6-2 or TRBV6-3 with TRBJ2-7, with 10 bases fitting TRBD2. After removal of 2 bases from V and 3 bases from J, the junction contained 4 bases not matched to a gene. Germline CDR1 is MNHEY and CDR2 is SVGEGT. This CDR3 is built from 15 residues.

This clonotype was detected many times. The gene calls are TRBV2 and TRBJ1-1, with D perhaps TRBD1 (5 bases). V lost 1 base, J lost 0 bases, and 27 bases lay in between. Per germline, CDR1 SNHLY and CDR2 FYNNEI. The CDR3 spans 21 residues. Written as DNA, the CDR3 is TGTGCCAGCAGTGAAGGGGTCCTCAATCGGAGGGGCCGCGGCATGAACACTGAAGCTTTCTTT. Its protein product is CASSEGVLNRRGRGMNTEAFF. Full variable domain (remainder filled in from reference TRBV2 and TRBJ1-1): EPEVTQTPSHQVTQMGQEVILRCVPISNHLYFYWYRQILGQKVEFLVSFYNNEISEKSEIFDDQFSVERPDGSNFTLKIRSTKLEDSAMYFCASSEGVLNRRGRGMNTEAFFGQGTRLTVV.

This chain joins TRBV20-1 and TRBJ1-1; TRBD1 agrees at 7 bases. The CDR3 contains 13 residues. The V segment lost 6 bases and the J segment 3 bases; nucleotides outside the gene matches: 7. Germline assignment: CDR1 DFQATT and CDR2 SNEGSKA (reference sequence). The CDR3 region is CSATGEGDTEAFF. CDR3 sequence (DNA): TGCAGTGCAACAGGGGAGGGGGACACTGAAGCTTTCTTT.

The V gene is TRBV10-3, the J gene TRBJ1-5; D possibly corresponds to TRBD1 (5 bases). Deletions cut 5 bases from V and 0 bases from J, with 8 bases between. Germline-derived CDR1 and CDR2 are ENHRY and SYGVKD. There are 14 residues in the CDR3. This chain's CDR3 is CAISPGYSNQPQHF. For the CDR3, the DNA is TGTGCCATCAGTCCAGGGTATAGCAATCAGCCCCAGCATTTT.

The V and J genes are TRBV5-6 and TRBJ1-3; D gene uncertain. Between the trimmed V and J ends, which lost 0 bases and 7 bases, there was a span of 5 bases. The CDR3 has 12 residues. CDR1 is SGHDT and CDR2 is YYEEEE in the germline V gene. The CDR3 sequence is CASSLGQNTIYF. CDR3 nucleotides: TGTGCCAGCAGCTTGGGCCAGAACACCATATATTTT.

This chain uses TRBV4-1 with TRBJ2-7; TRBD2 aligns across 8 bases. Trimming took 3 bases from V and 3 from J; bases not matched to a gene: 7. CDR1 is MGHRA and CDR2 is YSYEKL in the germline V gene. The CDR3 sequence is 15 residues long. CDR3 DNA sequence: TGCGCCAGCAGCCATTCCCCGGGACTAGACTACGAGCAGTACTTC. Protein: CASSHSPGLDYEQYF.

The chain has TRBV30 and TRBJ1-5; maybe TRBD1 (6 bases). The V and J ends lost 5 bases and 6 bases respectively, with 14 bases between them. The CDR3 runs 13 residues. The germline gives CDR1 GTSNPN, CDR2 SVGIG (reference sequence). The CDR3 DNA is TGTGCCTGGTCAACAGGGACCCGTCAGCCCCAGCATTTT. This codes for CAWSTGTRQPQHF.

The rearrangement links TRBV7-3 to TRBJ1-6; 11 positions agree with TRBD1. V dropped 5 bases and J dropped 7; count of bases not matched to a gene: 7. Germline CDR1 is SGHTA and CDR2 is FQGTGA. This CDR3 has 16 amino acids. The CDR3 nucleotides read TGTGCCAGCAGCAAATTCCGGGACAGGGGGAATTCACCCCTCCACTTT. Translated: CASSKFRDRGNSPLHF.

The chain combines TRBV4-1 with TRBJ1-3, with D perhaps TRBD1 (5 bases). V lost 1 base to trimming and J lost 0 bases, with 19 bases between them. The CDR3 is made up of 19 amino acids. Germline CDR1 reads MGHRA; CDR2 reads YSYEKL. Here the CDR3 DNA reads TGCGCCAGCAGCCAAGGAAAGGGGCCGGGACCCTACTCTGGAAACACCATATATTTT. Its protein product is CASSQGKGPGPYSGNTIYF.

This chain joins TRBV2 and TRBJ2-7; 7 bases map to TRBD2. The germline gives CDR1 SNHLY, CDR2 FYNNEI. V was clipped by 8 bases and J by 1 base; unmatched bases: 11. CDR3 length: 15 amino acids. The DNA for the CDR3 is TGTGCCAGCGGGGGGGACTATGGCCGATCCTACGAGCAGTACTTC. Encoded protein: CASGGDYGRSYEQYF.

The CDR3 nucleotides read TGTGCCACCAGCAAATTGATCGTGGGGATGAACACTGAAGCTTTCTTT. Protein: CATSKLIVGMNTEAFF. The chain recombines TRBV15 with TRBJ1-1; D gene unclear. The germline CDR1 and CDR2 sequences are LNHNV and YYDKDF (reference sequence). The V end lost 4 bases, the J end lost 0 bases, and 15 bases lay between the germline ends. The CDR3 consists of 16 residues. Full variable domain (rest looked up from reference TRBV15 and TRBJ1-1): DAMVIQNPRYQVTQFGKPVTLSCSQTLNHNVMYWYQQKSSQAPKLLFHYYDKDFNNEADTPDNFQSRRPNTSFCFLDIRSPGLGDTAMYLCATSKLIVGMNTEAFFGQGTRLTVV.

This sequence joins TRBV10-3 and TRBJ1-6; the D is unclear. Germline CDR1 and CDR2: ENHRY and SYGVKD. Trimming took 0 bases from V and 9 from J, leaving 12 bases between them. The CDR3 loop spans 15 amino acids. For the CDR3, the DNA is TGTGCCATCAGTGAGTCGGGCAGAGTGGCTTCACCCCTCCACTTT. It yields the protein CAISESGRVASPLHF.